The 18 T cell receptor beta chains reported below all come from one sample, sequenced in a study of regulatory T cells in long-lasting Graves disease. Construction of TCR beta libraries relied on iRepertoire HTBI primers and on Arm-PCR targeting CDR3 regions. TCRdb processed the multiplex PCR reads anew with MiXCR; each CDR3 protein has one entry. This table holds 580,000 or so distinct CDR3 sequences, 16% found once. Noted time point: newly diagnosed GD, antithyroid drugs for less than 3 months. After RNA was extracted from PBMCs, the TCR library was made from it. These data also featured in a second study, about T cells in Graves' hyperthyroidism and ophthalmopathy.

The source was peripheral blood mononuclear cells (PBMCs), collected at new diagnosis, from a patient treated with antithyroid drugs. These receptors all come from a man younger than 35 with Graves disease.

The chain uses TRBV30 and TRBJ2-3, with D tentatively TRBD2 (6 bases). The CDR3 is 14 residues long. The germline gives CDR1 GTSNPN, CDR2 SVGIG (reference sequence). With 2 bases removed from V and 6 bases from J, the gap between germline ends came to 15 bases. CDR3 protein: CAWSHGAGPDTQYF. In nucleotides, the CDR3 is TGTGCCTGGAGTCACGGTGCGGGACCCGATACGCAGTATTTT.

As for this clonotype: At one end the junction does not follow the germline gene, possibly because of a read error. V is TRBV2 and J is TRBJ1-5, with D possibly being TRBD1 (5 bases). Germline CDR1 reads SNHLY; CDR2 reads FYNNEI. This CDR3 is 14 amino acids long. The DNA for the CDR3 is TGTGCCGGCAGTGCCGTCAGGGCCCATCAGCCCCAGCATTTT. Translating gives CAGSAVRAHQPQHF.

In its sample, this clonotype was seen many times. The chain links TRBV27 to TRBJ1-1; TRBD1 is a possible D gene (5 bases). CDR1 and CDR2 from the germline V gene are MNHEY and SMNVEV (reference sequence). The CDR3 runs 17 residues. Deletions cut 2 bases from V and 5 bases from J, with 21 bases between. This CDR3 is CASSLDSGAWGRTEAFF. The CDR3 coding sequence is TGTGCCAGCAGTTTAGATAGTGGGGCATGGGGGAGAACTGAAGCTTTCTTT.

V is TRBV27 and J is TRBJ1-1; D is undetermined. Per the germline V gene, CDR1 is MNHEY and CDR2 is SMNVEV (reference sequence). The V gene lost 6 bases and the J gene lost 4 bases, with 12 bases spanning the gap. The CDR3 totals 13 residues. The CDR3 region is CASRASLGTEAFF. CDR3 nucleotide sequence: TGTGCCAGCAGAGCTAGCCTGGGCACTGAAGCTTTCTTT.

This sequence joins TRBV30 and TRBJ1-1, with D unclear. Germline V gives CDR1 GTSNPN, CDR2 SVGIG (reference sequence). V lost 2 bases, J lost 0 bases, and 7 bases lay in between. The CDR3 spans 13 residues. CDR3 coding DNA: TGTGCCTGGAGTAAAGTGTTGAACACTGAAGCTTTCTTT. It codes for CAWSKVLNTEAFF.

This CDR3 reads CAWRSPGQGLGYTF. CDR3 sequence (DNA): TGTGCCTGGAGGTCCCCCGGACAGGGGTTGGGCTACACCTTC. The rearrangement joins TRBV30 to TRBJ1-2; 9 bases match TRBD1. The CDR3 consists of 14 residues. With V trimmed by 3 bases and J by 8 bases, 10 bases remained unmatched. Germline values: CDR1 GTSNPN, CDR2 SVGIG (reference sequence).

Ten or more counts support this clonotype. The chain's CDR3 is CASSLTSETDTQYF. As DNA, the CDR3 is TGTGCCAGCAGTCTGACTAGCGAGACAGATACGCAGTATTTT. The V and J genes are TRBV28 and TRBJ2-3, with 8 positions matching TRBD2. Germline CDR1 is MDHEN and CDR2 is SYDVKM. CDR3 length equals 14 residues. J gave up 3 bases and V 5 bases, and 4 bases lay outside the gene matches.

This clonotype was picked up a small number of times. This may arise from a read error, as a much more abundant clone is one base away. The genes are TRBV2 and TRBJ2-4; D is possibly TRBD1 (6 bases). Trimming removed 0 bases at V and 5 bases at J, with 8 bases between. There are 14 residues in the CDR3. The germline V gene has CDR1 SNHLY and CDR2 FYNNEI. This chain's CDR3 is CASSEAGAENIQYF. DNA for the CDR3: TGTGCCAGCAGTGAAGCGGGGGCCGAAAACATTCAGTACTTC.

The gene calls are TRBV4-1 and TRBJ2-3; possibly TRBD1 for D (5 bases). CDR3 size: 15 residues. The germline V gene has CDR1 MGHRA and CDR2 YSYEKL. The V end was cut by 1 base, the J end by 2 bases, with 10 bases between. CDR3 nucleotide sequence: TGCGCCAGCAGCCAAGTCCCCAGGGCCACAGATACGCAGTATTTT. Protein sequence: CASSQVPRATDTQYF.

The chain combines TRBV20-1 with TRBJ2-2; possibly TRBD1 for D (5 bases). Germline-derived CDR1 and CDR2 are DFQATT and SNEGSKA (reference sequence). V lost 1 base and J 1 base, leaving 13 bases between the germline ends. CDR3 length: 16 residues. The CDR3 nucleotides are TGCAGTGCTAGAGGGAAGGTGGGGCTGAACACCGGGGAGCTGTTTTTT. Translating it yields CSARGKVGLNTGELFF.

At least ten counts were recorded for this clonotype. This chain links TRBV7-8 with TRBJ1-2, with 7 bases matching TRBD1. V shed 4 bases and J 7 bases; nucleotides not matched to a gene: 18. Germline lookup yields CDR1 SGHVS and CDR2 FQNEAQ. The CDR3 consists of 17 residues. The CDR3 spells CASSYSASSTGQRGYTF. As DNA, the CDR3 is TGTGCCAGCAGCTACTCCGCGTCGAGTACGGGACAGCGTGGCTACACCTTC.

This clonotype was observed many times. V and J are TRBV28 and TRBJ2-1; D possibly corresponds to TRBD1 (6 bases). Trimming took 4 bases from V and 7 from J, leaving 14 bases between them. The CDR3 consists of 14 residues. The V gene's germline CDR1 is MDHEN and CDR2 SYDVKM. The CDR3 DNA is TGTGCCAGCAGTTATGGGACATTGGGTAATGAGCAGTTCTTC. Residues: CASSYGTLGNEQFF. Drawing the rest from reference TRBV28 and TRBJ2-1, the complete variable domain is DVKVTQSSRYLVKRTGEKVFLECVQDMDHENMFWYRQDPGLGLRLIYFSYDVKMKEKGDIPEGYSVSREKKERFSLILESASTNQTSMYLCASSYGTLGNEQFFGPGTRLTVL.

Worth noting for this clonotype: This may come from a read error, since a much larger clone is one base off. This chain connects TRBV6-2 or TRBV6-3 to TRBJ2-2; D not certain. CDR1 is MNHEY and CDR2 is SVGEGT in the germline V gene. The CDR3 loop spans 14 amino acids. The CDR3 here is CASGYHGGTGELFF. For the CDR3, the DNA is TGTGCCAGCGGTTACCACGGTGGCACCGGGGAGCTGTTTTTT.

CDR3 nucleotides: TGTGCTAGTGAGATTAGCCGGGAGCTGTTTTTT. Amino acid sequence: CASEISRELFF. The chain uses TRBV12-5 and TRBJ2-2, with no clear D. Germline values: CDR1 LGHNT, CDR2 FRNRAP. V gave up 7 bases and J gave up 9 bases, with 9 bases separating them. CDR3 length equals 11 residues.

This clonotype was counted ten times or more. The genes are TRBV2 and TRBJ2-1; TRBD2 aligns across 9 bases. CDR1 and CDR2 from the germline V gene are SNHLY and FYNNEI. J gave up 5 bases and V 5 bases, and 19 bases lay outside the gene matches. The CDR3 length is 19 residues. The CDR3 loop is CASSKRDPLSGSVNNEQFF. DNA of the CDR3: TGTGCCAGCAGTAAGAGAGACCCTCTTAGCGGGAGTGTTAACAATGAGCAGTTCTTC. The full variable domain, in which reference TRBV2 and TRBJ2-1 provide the parts outside the CDR3, is EPEVTQTPSHQVTQMGQEVILRCVPISNHLYFYWYRQILGQKVEFLVSFYNNEISEKSEIFDDQFSVERPDGSNFTLKIRSTKLEDSAMYFCASSKRDPLSGSVNNEQFFGPGTRLTVL.

The J gene is TRBJ1-5, the V gene TRBV3-1, with D unresolved. There are 13 residues in the CDR3. Trimming shortened V by 0 bases and J by 6 bases, and 6 bases separated the two germline ends. Germline V gives CDR1 LGHDT, CDR2 YNNKEL (reference sequence). CDR3 bases: TGTGCCAGCAGCCAAGATAAGGGTCAGCCCCAGCATTTT. This sequence encodes CASSQDKGQPQHF. The whole variable domain, remainder taken from reference TRBV3-1 and TRBJ1-5, is DTAVSQTPKYLVTQMGNDKSIKCEQNLGHDTMYWYKQDSKKFLKIMFSYNNKELIINETVPNRFSPKSPDKAHLNLHINSLELGDSAVYFCASSQDKGQPQHFGDGTRLSIL.

This clonotype appeared a few times. The chain is built from TRBV10-1 and TRBJ1-1; D is unclear. The CDR3 is made up of 14 amino acids. Germline CDR1 WNHNN, CDR2 SYGVQD (reference sequence). Trimming removed 4 bases from V and 7 bases from J, with 16 bases in between. The CDR3 DNA is TGCGCCAGCAGTGGGACTGGTCGAGGAGATGAAGCTTTCTTT. Amino acids: CASSGTGRGDEAFF.

Ten or more counts support this clonotype. The CDR3 nucleotides are TGTGCCAGCAGGGAGGAAGCATGGGCGGCGAACACCGGGGAGCTGTTTTTT. Translation: CASREEAWAANTGELFF. The rearrangement uses TRBV6-1 and TRBJ2-2; D perhaps matches TRBD2 (5 bases). This CDR3 comprises 17 residues. Between the trimmed V and J ends, which lost 6 bases and 0 bases, there was a span of 17 bases. The V gene's germline CDR1 is MNHNS and CDR2 SASEGT.